This T cell receptor beta chain was recovered during a study of T-cell memory formation after mild COVID-19. Study-wide background: Largely, TCR clusters stayed within a single donor. General study results and limits: Proof of SARS-CoV-2 specificity was absent for the second-wave clones that crested on day 37. Day 15 to 85 contracting clones showed balanced CD4/CD8; day 15 to 37 expanders favored CD4+.

A few counts support this clonotype. Its matching antigen is unknown. This CDR3 has 15 residues. Germline V gene lookup returns CDR1 LGHNA and CDR2 YNFKEQ. The germline V and J ends were trimmed by 0 bases and 1 base, with 7 bases remaining between them. Libraries for TCRalpha and TCRbeta carried sample barcodes and unique molecular identifiers via 5'RACE. TCRdb re-analysed the 5' RACE reads in MiXCR, keeping a single row per CDR3 protein. This table has hundreds of thousands of distinct CDR3 sequences, roughly 15% appearing once. The rearrangement joins TRBV4-2 to TRBJ2-1; D possibly corresponds to TRBD2 (6 bases). This TCR was recovered from a man younger than 35 who had mild COVID-19 (a few samples of this study predate the infection). Cell type and time point are not known. Sequenced material: PBMCs or a T cell subset sorted from them (not recorded which). CDR3 loop: CASSQEGTSYNEQFF. CDR3 bases: TGTGCCAGCAGCCAAGAGGGGACTTCCTACAATGAGCAGTTCTTC.